A selection of T cell receptor beta chains follows, all from one sample in a study of cytomegalovirus exposure and HLA in healthy donors. Repertoires were generated with immunoSEQ multiplex PCR, while TCRdb's copy carries only in-frame clones and drops some. Of 150,000 to 200,000 clones detected, about 77% appear once; the ten largest clones hold about 5.6%. The sample taken for sequencing was PBMCs. The receptors originated from a young woman in good health and CMV-seropositive. Both conserved end residues are part of each CDR3. The D gene is left open where the match is weak. Clone size is given for some rows only: seen once, a few or many times, or a class if the clone is expanded.

TRBV7-2	many	TRBJ2-7	-	TGTGCCAGCAGCTGGCCGGAGGGCAGATCCTACGAGCAGTACTTC	CASSWPEGRSYEQYF
TRBV4-1	-	TRBJ1-5	TRBD1	TGCGCCAGCAGCCAAGAAGGCAGGACAGGGATTTGGGGCAATCAGCCCCAGCATTTT	CASSQEGRTGIWGNQPQHF
TRBV28	-	TRBJ2-7	-	TGTGCCAGCAGTTTGTCAGGTCGGCCAGTCTCCTACGAGCAGTACTTC	CASSLSGRPVSYEQYF
TRBV27	-	TRBJ1-2	TRBD1	TGTGCCAGCAGTTTCAGAGGACAGGATACTTCTGGGGGCTACACCTTC	CASSFRGQDTSGGYTF
TRBV6-6	-	TRBJ1-1	TRBD1	TGTGCCAGCAGACCCGGACAGGGGGGTGGGAACACTGAAGCTTTCTTT	CASRPGQGGGNTEAFF
TRBV19	-	TRBJ2-3	TRBD2	TGTGCCAGTAGTATCTCCGAGGGGGGACTAGCGGTCGGGGGTACGCAGTATTTT	CASSISEGGLAVGGTQYF
TRBV27	-	TRBJ1-2	TRBD1	TGTGCCAGCAGTTTATACAGGGGAAGCTATGGCTACACCTTC	CASSLYRGSYGYTF
TRBV5-1	-	TRBJ1-2	-	TGCGCCAGCAGCTTGGGGGGGGAGTATGGCTACACCTTC	CASSLGGEYGYTF
TRBV18	-	TRBJ1-1	-	TGTGCCAGCTCACGACCGGCAGGGCTGAACACTGAAGCTTTCTTT	CASSRPAGLNTEAFF
TRBV7-9	-	TRBJ1-1	-	TGTGCCAGCAGCTTTCGGGGTGATGAAGCTTTCTTT	CASSFRGDEAFF
TRBV27	-	TRBJ1-5	-	TGTGCCAGCGGGCCACAGGATCAGCCCCAGCATTTT	CASGPQDQPQHF
TRBV6-6	-	TRBJ2-1	-	TGTGCCAGCAGTTACTCCCCTAGATATGAGCAGTTCTTC	CASSYSPRYEQFF
TRBV7-9	few	TRBJ2-3	-	TGTGCCAGCAGCTTAGAAGGGAAGCGGGTTAGCACAGATACGCAGTATTTT	CASSLEGKRVSTDTQYF
TRBV13	once	TRBJ2-2	TRBD1	TGTGCCAGCCGCATAGGGGACAGGGGCGGCACCGGGGAGCTGTTTTTT	CASRIGDRGGTGELFF
TRBV6-5	-	TRBJ2-2	TRBD2	TGTGCCAGCAGTTACTTTAGCGGGGGGGGCACCGGGGAGCTGTTTTTT	CASSYFSGGGTGELFF
TRBV7-7	few	TRBJ2-3	-	TGTGCTAGCAGCTGGGCAGCAACAGATACGCAGTATTTT	CASSWAATDTQYF
TRBV7-8	-	TRBJ2-7	TRBD2	TGTGCCAGCAGCCCAGGGGAGACTAGCGGGAGAGCTGGGGAGCAGTACTTC	CASSPGETSGRAGEQYF
TRBV7-9	-	TRBJ1-1	-	TGTGCCAGCAGGAGGTTCGAGAGCACTGAAGCTTTCTTT	CASRRFESTEAFF
TRBV5-1	-	TRBJ2-5	TRBD2	TGCGCCAGCAGCCAGGGACTAGCGGGATCATTTCAAGAGACCCAGTACTTC	CASSQGLAGSFQETQYF
TRBV5-1	few	TRBJ1-2	-	TGCGCCAGCAGCCACGGACAGTCTAACTATGGCTACACCTTC	CASSHGQSNYGYTF
TRBV4-1	-	TRBJ2-3	TRBD2	TGCGCCAGCAGCCAAGTGCCGCCTAGCGGGGTTACAGATACGCAGTATTTT	CASSQVPPSGVTDTQYF
TRBV19	-	TRBJ1-1	-	TGTGCCAGTGCAAGACAGCAGATGAACACTGAAGCTTTCTTT	CASARQQMNTEAFF
TRBV15	-	TRBJ1-1	-	TGTGCCACCAGCAGGGATGGGCAGGGGAACACTGAAGCTTTCTTT	CATSRDGQGNTEAFF
TRBV27	few	TRBJ1-1	-	TGTGCCAGCGCACAGGGCTTCGCGACTGAAGCTTTCTTT	CASAQGFATEAFF
TRBV6-4	-	TRBJ2-1	-	TGTGCCAGCAGTGACTCGAAGCCCGAGGGAGAACGTAGAAATGAGCAGTTCTTC	CASSDSKPEGERRNEQFF
TRBV18	-	TRBJ1-5	-	TGTGCCAGCTCACCAAGAGATAGCAATCAGCCCCAGCATTTT	CASSPRDSNQPQHF
TRBV6-5	-	TRBJ1-2	-	TGTGCCAGCAGTTACTCATCGGCTAACTATGGCTACACCTTC	CASSYSSANYGYTF
TRBV19	once	TRBJ1-4	TRBD1	TGTGCCAGTAGTTCGACAGGGGTCTCCGAAAAACTGTTTTTT	CASSSTGVSEKLFF
TRBV11-2	-	TRBJ2-7	TRBD1	TGTGCCAGCAGCTCGCGACCGGGACAGAACTACGAGCAGTACTTC	CASSSRPGQNYEQYF
TRBV2	-	TRBJ2-4	TRBD1	TGTGCCAGCGGAACCTCCGGGACAGGGGTCTCGAGGGACATTCAGTACTTC	CASGTSGTGVSRDIQYF
TRBV29-1	once	TRBJ2-3	TRBD2	TGCAGCGTTGTGGCTAGCGGGAGGACAGATACGCAGTATTTT	CSVVASGRTDTQYF
TRBV28	-	TRBJ1-2	-	TGTGCCAGCAGTTTACCCCCTCAGGCCTATGGCTACACCTTC	CASSLPPQAYGYTF
TRBV20-1	-	TRBJ2-1	-	TGCAGTGCTAGACAGTTCGATGAGCAGTTCTTC	CSARQFDEQFF
TRBV6-1	-	TRBJ2-4	-	TGTGCCAGCATGATACAGGGGAGGATTTTGGACATTCAGTACTTC	CASMIQGRILDIQYF
TRBV15	-	TRBJ2-5	TRBD2	TGTGCCACCAGCAGAGCCAATATTAGGACTAGCGGAGAGACCCAGTACTTC	CATSRANIRTSGETQYF
TRBV2	-	TRBJ1-5	-	TGTGCCAGCACCGGGGAAGAATGGGGCAATCAGCCCCAGCATTTT	CASTGEEWGNQPQHF
TRBV6-6	-	TRBJ1-4	TRBD1	TGTGCCAGCAGCCCGCCGGGACAGCTGGAAAAACTGTTTTTT	CASSPPGQLEKLFF
TRBV6-6	-	TRBJ2-1	-	TGTGCCAGCAGCCTTCGGGTATTAGAGCAGTTCTTC	CASSLRVLEQFF
TRBV19	-	TRBJ2-5	TRBD2	TGTGCCAGTAGGGGCCGTGGACTAGCGGGAGTCCTGGAGACCCAGTACTTC	CASRGRGLAGVLETQYF
TRBV6-5	-	TRBJ2-5	TRBD2	TGTGCCAGCAGCCGTAGCGGGAGCCTGGAGACCCAGTACTTC	CASSRSGSLETQYF
TRBV27	-	TRBJ2-1	-	TGTGCCAGCAGTGATGTGAAGGGACAATCATACTACAATGAGCAGTTCTTC	CASSDVKGQSYYNEQFF
TRBV6-6	few	TRBJ1-5	-	TGTGCCAGCAGTTACTCGCAGGACAACCAGCCCCAGCATTTT	CASSYSQDNQPQHF
TRBV27	-	TRBJ1-2	-	TGTGCCAGCAGTTCCTCCAGGGCCGGAGGCTACACCTTC	CASSSSRAGGYTF
TRBV4-1	medium-sized	TRBJ2-7	-	TGCGCCAGCAGCCAAGTTCTCTCCTACGAGCAGTACTTC	CASSQVLSYEQYF
TRBV15	-	TRBJ2-3	-	TGTGCCACCAGCAGAGATCGAGTAGTCACGCAGTATTTT	CATSRDRVVTQYF
TRBV4-1	-	TRBJ2-1	TRBD2	TGCGCCAGCAGCATTGTAGCGGGGGGGCAAAAGGAGCAGTTCTTC	CASSIVAGGQKEQFF
TRBV19	-	TRBJ2-7	TRBD2	TGTGCCAGTAGTATAAATCAAGGACTAGCCAGATACGAGCAGTACTTC	CASSINQGLARYEQYF
TRBV28	-	TRBJ1-5	-	TGTGCCAGCAGTTTACCACCGACAAGTAGCAATCAGCCCCAGCATTTT	CASSLPPTSSNQPQHF
TRBV14	-	TRBJ2-4	-	TGTGCCAGCAGCCAACGAGACAGCTCTGGCAAAAACATTCAGTACTTC	CASSQRDSSGKNIQYF
TRBV9	-	TRBJ2-1	TRBD1	TGTGCCAGCAGCGACGGGACAGGCAAGCAGTTCTTC	CASSDGTGKQFF
TRBV9	-	TRBJ1-4	-	TGTGCCAGCAGCGTAGACGGGAACCGAAATAATGAAAAACTGTTTTTT	CASSVDGNRNNEKLFF
TRBV5-1	once	TRBJ2-3	-	TGCGCCAGCAGCATCCCGACAGAGGATACGCAGTATTTT	CASSIPTEDTQYF
TRBV28	-	TRBJ2-7	-	TGTGCCAGCAGTACGGGACTGCCCGCCTACGAGCAGTACTTC	CASSTGLPAYEQYF
TRBV7-9	-	TRBJ2-7	-	TGTGCCAGCAGCTTACGGCCCGACACCCAGGACGAGCAGTACTTC	CASSLRPDTQDEQYF
TRBV4-2	few	TRBJ1-6	TRBD1	TGTGCCAGCACACAGGGGCTCGATAATTCACCCCTCCACTTT	CASTQGLDNSPLHF
TRBV7-9	-	TRBJ1-5	TRBD1	TGTGCCAGCAGCCAGGGACAGGGGCCTCAGCATTTT	CASSQGQGPQHF
TRBV18	few	TRBJ1-3	-	TGTGCCAGCTCACGCAGCTCTGGAAACACCATATATTTT	CASSRSSGNTIYF